A selection of T cell receptor beta chains follows, all from one sample in a study. TCRdb reprocessed the RT-PCR reads with MiXCR, giving one entry per CDR3 protein. In the table there are more than 550,000 distinct CDR3 sequences, around 14% of which are singletons. The specimen was memory CD4+ T cells from blood. Source of these receptors: a female donor in good health, serving as a healthy control. Each CDR3 is given with its conserved first and last residue. The order of the fields is CDR3 DNA, CDR3 protein, V gene, J gene, clone size, D gene. D genes are given only for firm matches. Rows give clone size only sometimes, using once, few, many, or a class for an expanded clone.

TGTGCCAGCAGCTTACGAGGCACAGGGGGTCACACCGGGGAGCTGTTTTTT	CASSLRGTGGHTGELFF	TRBV7-9	TRBJ2-2	NA	TRBD1
TGCGCCAGCAGCTCGGGACAGTTCCAAGAGACCCAGTACTTC	CASSSGQFQETQYF	TRBV5-1	TRBJ2-5	NA	TRBD1
TGCGCCAGCAGCGAAGGGACAGGGGGCTCATCTAAAGCTTTCTTT	CASSEGTGGSSKAFF	TRBV5-1	TRBJ1-1	few	TRBD1
TGTGCCATCAGTGGTTCCGGAAATGAAGCTTTCTTT	CAISGSGNEAFF	TRBV10-3	TRBJ1-1	NA	NA
TGTGCCAGCAGCTTAGGACCGGCCGCCAATGAGCAGTTCTTC	CASSLGPAANEQFF	TRBV7-2	TRBJ2-1	NA	NA
TGTGCCATCAGTGAGTCCCAGACTAGCGGGCGAATAGCCAAAAACATTCAGTACTTC	CAISESQTSGRIAKNIQYF	TRBV10-3	TRBJ2-4	many	TRBD2
TGTGCCACCAGTGATTTGCTAGGGGGCTCGGAGACCCAGTACTTC	CATSDLLGGSETQYF	TRBV24-1	TRBJ2-5	NA	TRBD1
TGTGCCACCAGCAGAGCTCTTCAAGAGACCCAGTACTTC	CATSRALQETQYF	TRBV15	TRBJ2-5	many	NA
TGTGCCACCAGTGCCGCAGGGGTCTATGGCTACACCTTC	CATSAAGVYGYTF	TRBV24-1	TRBJ1-2	NA	NA
TGCGCCAGCAGCCAAGTTCGAGGTCAGGCTCTTGAGCAGTTCTTC	CASSQVRGQALEQFF	TRBV4-1	TRBJ2-1	NA	NA